The sequence of this T cell receptor beta chain was determined in a study of blood T cell repertoires in COVID-19. Study details: COVID-19 samples, acute and convalescent, were from the United States, Italy and Spain. T cells, B-cell-depleted T cells, or PBMCs provided the cDNA or gDNA that served as material.

Authors' processing steps: Amplifying reference gene primers gave estimates of nucleated cell counts. Repertoires were generated with immunoSEQ multiplex PCR, while TCRdb's copy carries only in-frame clones and drops some. V, J and clone size are those of that table, while D and trimming were read from the DNA. The table lists about 190,000 clones, 75% to 90% of them singletons. The CDR3 extends over 13 amino acids. V lost 5 bases and J lost 5, with 12 bases in between. Germline values: CDR1 SGHAT, CDR2 FQNNGV. This TCR was sampled from a man aged 25 to 40 with acute or convalescent COVID-19. The sequencing sample was made of peripheral blood. The chain recombines TRBV11-2 with TRBJ1-2; D unresolved. CDR3: CASSPTTIYGYTF. For the CDR3, the DNA is TGTGCCAGCAGCCCCACCACTATATATGGCTACACCTTC.